The text below deals with one T cell receptor (beta chain). The data stem from a study of blood T cell repertoires in COVID-19. Assay used: immunoSEQ multiplex PCR; TCRdb lists only in-frame clones, some missing. The table has approximately 20,000 clones, approximately 90% seen once. CDR3 length: 14 residues. Germline-derived CDR1 and CDR2 are SEHNR and FQNEAQ (reference sequence). V shed 5 bases, J shed 8 bases, and the junction held 7 bases outside the gene matches. This TCR was sampled from a man in his 70s with acute or convalescent COVID-19. The sample consisted of peripheral blood. This chain links TRBV7-9 with TRBJ1-4; 8 bases match TRBD1. The CDR3 loop reads CASSKGQALEKLFF. CDR3 coding DNA: TGTGCCAGCAGCAAGGGACAGGCCCTGGAAAAACTGTTTTTT.